This T cell receptor (beta chain) was found in a study of blood T cells in healthy people across ages. Findings and limits, study-wide: Estimates based on one million T cells were treated as lower bounds.

On this clonotype: The antigen remains unidentified.

CDR3 length equals 15 residues. V lost 2 bases and J lost 5; bases outside the gene matches: 7. In germline, CDR1 is SEHNR, CDR2 FQNEAQ (reference sequence). The authors ran a second PCR of about 6 to 11 cycles using a sample-barcoded 5' primer and a J-beta primer mix. TCRdb used MiXCR to reprocess the 5' RACE reads, holding one entry per CDR3 protein. The sample yields 1,300,000 or so distinct CDR3 sequences, 59% seen once. V and J are TRBV7-9 and TRBJ1-1, with 8 bases matching TRBD1. This TCR derives from a man younger than 35 in good health. What was sequenced was blood. CDR3 nucleotides: TGTGCCAGCAGCTTACCTACAGGGGGGAAAACTGAAGCTTTCTTT. Its translation: CASSLPTGGKTEAFF.